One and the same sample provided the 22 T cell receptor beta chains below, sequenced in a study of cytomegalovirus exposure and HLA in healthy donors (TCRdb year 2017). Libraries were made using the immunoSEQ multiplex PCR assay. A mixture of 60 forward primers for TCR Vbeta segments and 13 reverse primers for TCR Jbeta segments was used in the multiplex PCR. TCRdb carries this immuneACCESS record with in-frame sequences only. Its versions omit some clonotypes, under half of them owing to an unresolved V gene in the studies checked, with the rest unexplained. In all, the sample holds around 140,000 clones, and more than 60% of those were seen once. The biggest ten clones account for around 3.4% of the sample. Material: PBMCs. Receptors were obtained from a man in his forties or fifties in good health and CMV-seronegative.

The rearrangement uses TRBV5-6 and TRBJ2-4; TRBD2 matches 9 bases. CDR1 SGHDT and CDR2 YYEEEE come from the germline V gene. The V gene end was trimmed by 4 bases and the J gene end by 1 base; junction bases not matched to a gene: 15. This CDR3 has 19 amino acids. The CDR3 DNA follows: TGTGCCAGCAGCCGATTTTGGGCTAGCGGGGAGGGGGCCAAAAACATTCAGTACTTC. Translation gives CASSRFWASGEGAKNIQYF.

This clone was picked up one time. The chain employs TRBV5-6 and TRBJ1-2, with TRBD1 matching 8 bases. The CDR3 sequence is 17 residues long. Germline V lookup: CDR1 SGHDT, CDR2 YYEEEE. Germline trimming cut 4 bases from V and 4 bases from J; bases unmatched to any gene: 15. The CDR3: CASSPGQGLLGRYGYTF. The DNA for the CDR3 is TGTGCCAGCAGCCCCGGACAGGGACTTCTGGGGCGCTATGGCTACACCTTC.

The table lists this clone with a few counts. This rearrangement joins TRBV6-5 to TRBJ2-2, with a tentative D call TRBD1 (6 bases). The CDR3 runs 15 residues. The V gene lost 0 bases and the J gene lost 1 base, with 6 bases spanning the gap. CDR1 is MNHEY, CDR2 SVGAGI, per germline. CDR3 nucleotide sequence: TGTGCCAGCAGTTACTCGGGACAGAACACCGGGGAGCTGTTTTTT. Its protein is CASSYSGQNTGELFF.

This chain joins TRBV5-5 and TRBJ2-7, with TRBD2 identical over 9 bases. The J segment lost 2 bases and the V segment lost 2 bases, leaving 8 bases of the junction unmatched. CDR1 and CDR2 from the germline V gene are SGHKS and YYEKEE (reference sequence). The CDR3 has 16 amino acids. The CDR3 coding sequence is TGTGCCAGCAGCTTCAGCGGGACTAGCTCTACCTACGAGCAGTACTTC. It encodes CASSFSGTSSTYEQYF.

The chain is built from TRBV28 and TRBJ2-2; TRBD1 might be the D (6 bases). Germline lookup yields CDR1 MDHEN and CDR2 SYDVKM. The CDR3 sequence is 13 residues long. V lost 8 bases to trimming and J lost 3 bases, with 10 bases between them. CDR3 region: CASYYRDTGELFF. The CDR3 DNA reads TGTGCCAGCTATTACAGGGACACCGGGGAGCTGTTTTTT. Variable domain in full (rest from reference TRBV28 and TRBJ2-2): DVKVTQSSRYLVKRTGEKVFLECVQDMDHENMFWYRQDPGLGLRLIYFSYDVKMKEKGDIPEGYSVSREKKERFSLILESASTNQTSMYLCASYYRDTGELFFGEGSRLTVL.

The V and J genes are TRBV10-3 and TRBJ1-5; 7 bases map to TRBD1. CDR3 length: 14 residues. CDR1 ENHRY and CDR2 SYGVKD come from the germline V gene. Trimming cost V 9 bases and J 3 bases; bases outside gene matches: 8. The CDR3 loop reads CAIREQGDNQPQHF. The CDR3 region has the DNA TGTGCCATAAGGGAGCAGGGGGACAATCAGCCCCAGCATTTT.

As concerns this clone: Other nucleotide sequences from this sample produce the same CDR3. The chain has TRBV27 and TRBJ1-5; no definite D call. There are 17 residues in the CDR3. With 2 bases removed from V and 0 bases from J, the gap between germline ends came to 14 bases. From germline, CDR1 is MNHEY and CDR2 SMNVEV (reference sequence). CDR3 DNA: TGTGCCAGCAGTTTACGCGGGCTGGGGTATAGCAATCAGCCCCAGCATTTT. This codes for CASSLRGLGYSNQPQHF.

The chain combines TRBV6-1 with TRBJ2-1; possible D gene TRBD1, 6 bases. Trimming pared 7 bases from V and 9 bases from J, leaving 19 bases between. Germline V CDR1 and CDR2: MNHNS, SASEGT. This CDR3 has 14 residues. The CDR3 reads CASTDNLGHSEQFF. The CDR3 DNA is TGTGCCAGCACAGACAATTTGGGACATAGTGAGCAGTTCTTC.

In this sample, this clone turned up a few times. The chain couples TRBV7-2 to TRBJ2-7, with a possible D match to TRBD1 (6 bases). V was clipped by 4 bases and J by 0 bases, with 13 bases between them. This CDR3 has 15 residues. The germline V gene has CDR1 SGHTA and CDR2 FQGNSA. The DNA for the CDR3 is TGTGCCAGCAGCTCACAGGGTTATAGCTCCTACGAGCAGTACTTC. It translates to CASSSQGYSSYEQYF.

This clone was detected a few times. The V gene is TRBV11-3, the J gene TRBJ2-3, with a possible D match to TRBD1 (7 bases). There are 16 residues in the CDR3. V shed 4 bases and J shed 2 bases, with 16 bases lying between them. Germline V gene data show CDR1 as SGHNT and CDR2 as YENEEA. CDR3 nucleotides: TGTGCCAGCAGCTACAACAGGGGAGGCAACACAGATACGCAGTATTTT. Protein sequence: CASSYNRGGNTDTQYF.

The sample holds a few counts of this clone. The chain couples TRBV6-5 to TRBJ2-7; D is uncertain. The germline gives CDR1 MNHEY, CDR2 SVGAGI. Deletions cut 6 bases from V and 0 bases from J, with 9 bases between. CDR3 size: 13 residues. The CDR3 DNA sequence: TGTGCCAGCAGGGTCCCCGGCTCCTACGAGCAGTACTTC. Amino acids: CASRVPGSYEQYF.

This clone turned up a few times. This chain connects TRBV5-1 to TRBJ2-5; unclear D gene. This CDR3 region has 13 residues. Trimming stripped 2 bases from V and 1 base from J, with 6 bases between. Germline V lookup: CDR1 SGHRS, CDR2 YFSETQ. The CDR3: CASSFQAQETQYF. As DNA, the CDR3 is TGCGCCAGCAGCTTTCAGGCCCAAGAGACCCAGTACTTC.

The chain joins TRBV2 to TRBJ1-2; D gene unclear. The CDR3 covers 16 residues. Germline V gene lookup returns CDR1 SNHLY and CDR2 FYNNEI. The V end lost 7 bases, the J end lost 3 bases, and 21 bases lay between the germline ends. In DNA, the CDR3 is TGTGCCAGCAATCTCGAGTGGGCCCTGAATGACTATGGCTACACCTTC. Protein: CASNLEWALNDYGYTF.

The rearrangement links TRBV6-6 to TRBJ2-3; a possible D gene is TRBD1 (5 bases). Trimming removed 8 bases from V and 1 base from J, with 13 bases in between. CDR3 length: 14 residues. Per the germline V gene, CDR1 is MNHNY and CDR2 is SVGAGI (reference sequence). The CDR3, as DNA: TGTGCCAGCTCCCCTTGGGGCGGCACAGATACGCAGTATTTT. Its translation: CASSPWGGTDTQYF.

The CDR3 protein is CASGLLEATEAFF. The CDR3 bases are TGTGCTAGTGGCCTCCTTGAGGCTACTGAAGCTTTCTTT. The chain links TRBV12-5 to TRBJ1-1; D is unclear. The CDR3 runs to 13 residues. V lost 6 bases to trimming and J lost 5 bases, with 13 bases between them. Per the germline V gene, CDR1 is LGHNT and CDR2 is FRNRAP.

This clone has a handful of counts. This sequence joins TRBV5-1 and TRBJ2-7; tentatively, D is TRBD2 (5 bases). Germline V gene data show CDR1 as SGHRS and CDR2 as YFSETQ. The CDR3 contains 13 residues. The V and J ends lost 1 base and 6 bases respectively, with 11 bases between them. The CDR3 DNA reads TGCGCCAGCAGCTTGATGGGCGAGGGCGAGCAGTACTTC. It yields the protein CASSLMGEGEQYF. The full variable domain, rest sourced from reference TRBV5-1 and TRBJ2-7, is KAGVTQTPRYLIKTRGQQVTLSCSPISGHRSVSWYQQTPGQGLQFLFEYFSETQRNKGNFPGRFSGRQFSNSRSEMNVSTLELGDSALYLCASSLMGEGEQYFGPGTRLTVT.

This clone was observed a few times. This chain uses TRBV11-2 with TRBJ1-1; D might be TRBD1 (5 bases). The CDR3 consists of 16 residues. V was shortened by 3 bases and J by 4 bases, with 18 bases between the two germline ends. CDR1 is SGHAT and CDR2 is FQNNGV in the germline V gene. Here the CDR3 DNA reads TGTGCCAGCAGCTTGAGGGGAGGGATAGGGGCCACTGAAGCTTTCTTT. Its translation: CASSLRGGIGATEAFF.

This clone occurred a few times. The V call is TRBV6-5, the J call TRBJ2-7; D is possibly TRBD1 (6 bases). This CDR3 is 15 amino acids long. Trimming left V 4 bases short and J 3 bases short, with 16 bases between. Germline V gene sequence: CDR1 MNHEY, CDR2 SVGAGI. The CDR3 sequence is CASSSSYRVGYEQYF. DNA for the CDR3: TGTGCCAGCAGTTCCTCGTACAGGGTTGGCTACGAGCAGTACTTC.

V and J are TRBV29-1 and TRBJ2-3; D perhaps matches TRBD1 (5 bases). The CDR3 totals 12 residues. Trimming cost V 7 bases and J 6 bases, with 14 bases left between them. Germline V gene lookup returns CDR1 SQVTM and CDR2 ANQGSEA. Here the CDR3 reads CSDYGPGDTQYF. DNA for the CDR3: TGCAGCGACTACGGCCCAGGGGATACGCAGTATTTT.

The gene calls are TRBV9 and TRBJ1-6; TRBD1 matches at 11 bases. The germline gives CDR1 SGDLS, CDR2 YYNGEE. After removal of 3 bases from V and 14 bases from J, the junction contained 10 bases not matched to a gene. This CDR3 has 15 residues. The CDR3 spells CASSALGQGGGALHF. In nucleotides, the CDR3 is TGTGCCAGCAGCGCCCTGGGACAGGGGGGTGGGGCCCTCCACTTT.

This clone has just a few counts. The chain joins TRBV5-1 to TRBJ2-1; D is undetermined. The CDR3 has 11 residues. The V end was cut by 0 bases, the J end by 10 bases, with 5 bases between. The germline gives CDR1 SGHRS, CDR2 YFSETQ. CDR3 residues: CASSLDAEQFF. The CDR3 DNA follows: TGCGCCAGCAGCTTGGATGCGGAGCAGTTCTTC.

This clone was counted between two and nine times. DNA for the CDR3: TGTGCCAGCAGTGACGCCCCGGTCGGGGTTTTAGGTGAAGCTTTCTTT. Amino acid sequence: CASSDAPVGVLGEAFF. This chain joins TRBV2 and TRBJ1-1; D is unclear. The CDR3 extends over 16 amino acids. Germline V lookup: CDR1 SNHLY, CDR2 FYNNEI. Trimming shortened V by 3 bases and J by 7 bases, and 21 bases separated the two germline ends.